The rows below give T cell receptor beta chains drawn from one sample of a study of T cells in Graves' hyperthyroidism and ophthalmopathy. MiXCR, run by TCRdb on the multiplex PCR reads, gives a single entry per CDR3 protein. The table records over 700,000 distinct CDR3 sequences, 18% of them present only once. Sample: blood. The receptors come from a woman aged 45 to 65 with Graves' hyperthyroidism that later progressed to Graves' ophthalmopathy. CDR3s include the opening cysteine and the closing phenylalanine or tryptophan. D genes are given only for firm matches. The listing skips clone size in some rows; elsewhere it reads once, few, many or a size class.

-,TRBJ2-3,-,TRBV7-3,CATGLASTDTQYF,TGTGCCACCGGGTTAGCAAGCACAGATACGCAGTATTTT
-,TRBJ1-1,-,TRBV9,CASSVEDGGTEAFF,TGTGCCAGCAGCGTAGAAGATGGGGGAACTGAAGCTTTCTTT
-,TRBJ1-5,-,TRBV7-2,CASSMDWTQPQHF,TGTGCCAGCAGCATGGACTGGACTCAGCCCCAGCATTTT
-,TRBJ1-1,many,TRBV6-5,CASSYSTRVNTEAFF,TGTGCCAGCAGTTACTCCACTCGAGTGAACACTGAAGCTTTCTTT
-,TRBJ1-4,many,TRBV5-1,CASSLDRAADNEKLFF,TGCGCCAGCAGCTTGGACAGGGCGGCAGATAATGAAAAACTGTTTTTT
-,TRBJ1-1,many,TRBV12-3/TRBV12-4,CASSLTRGAEAFF,TGTGCCAGCAGTTTAACCAGGGGAGCTGAAGCTTTCTTT
TRBD1,TRBJ2-2,few,TRBV29-1,CSSRTGANTGELFF,TGCAGCTCCCGGACAGGGGCCAACACCGGGGAGCTGTTTTTT
-,TRBJ2-5,many,TRBV30,CAWSVGIQETQYF,TGTGCCTGGAGTGTAGGGATACAAGAGACCCAGTACTTC
TRBD1,TRBJ1-2,few,TRBV29-1,CSAIDRANYGYTF,TGCAGCGCAATAGACAGGGCGAACTATGGCTACACCTTC
-,TRBJ1-1,few,TRBV20-1,CSAKGVRPEAFF,TGCAGTGCAAAAGGGGTCCGCCCTGAAGCTTTCTTT
-,TRBJ1-2,-,TRBV5-4,CASTRRAEANYGYTF,TGTGCCAGCACCCGACGGGCGGAAGCTAACTATGGCTACACCTTC
TRBD2,TRBJ2-2,few,TRBV20-1,CSAGLAGMLMNTGELFF,TGCAGTGCTGGACTAGCGGGGATGCTGATGAACACCGGGGAGCTGTTTTTT
TRBD1,TRBJ1-4,many,TRBV18,CASSPGGGDEKLFF,TGTGCCAGCTCACCAGGAGGGGGCGATGAAAAACTGTTTTTT
-,TRBJ2-4,-,TRBV10-3,CAISETSRGIQSIAKNIQYF,TGTGCCATCAGTGAGACGTCGAGGGGCATCCAATCCATTGCCAAAAACATTCAGTACTTC
-,TRBJ1-1,few,TRBV19,CASSIGPGGTEAFF,TGTGCCAGTAGTATAGGCCCAGGTGGGACTGAAGCTTTCTTT
TRBD1,TRBJ2-1,many,TRBV12-3/TRBV12-4,CASSPPGQVYEQFF,TGTGCCAGCAGTCCCCCGGGACAGGTCTATGAGCAGTTCTTC
-,TRBJ1-1,-,TRBV7-9,CASSSPPTDMNTEAFF,TGTGCCAGCAGCTCTCCTCCGACAGACATGAACACTGAAGCTTTCTTT
-,TRBJ1-2,few,TRBV4-1,CASSQRGGNYGYTF,TGCGCCAGCAGCCAACGTGGGGGCAACTATGGCTACACCTTC
TRBD2,TRBJ2-1,-,TRBV19,CATTHSGGAGNEQFF,TGTGCCACTACCCATAGCGGGGGGGCCGGGAATGAGCAGTTCTTC
TRBD2,TRBJ2-1,-,TRBV20-1,CSAPGGPYEQFF,TGCAGTGCTCCGGGGGGGCCTTATGAGCAGTTCTTC
TRBD2,TRBJ2-1,-,TRBV4-1,CASSQDRQTSGGGNEQFF,TGCGCCAGCAGCCAAGATCGCCAGACTAGCGGGGGGGGTAATGAGCAGTTCTTC
-,TRBJ2-3,-,TRBV19,CAISPRSFSTDTQYF,TGTGCCATTTCCCCGAGATCCTTTAGCACAGATACGCAGTATTTT
-,TRBJ2-5,many,TRBV11-2,CASSYSRNQETQYF,TGTGCCAGCAGCTACTCCAGGAACCAAGAGACCCAGTACTTC
-,TRBJ1-4,-,TRBV6-1,CASKIQGFGDEKLFF,TGTGCCAGCAAAATACAGGGATTCGGTGATGAAAAACTGTTTTTT
-,TRBJ2-1,many,TRBV3-1,CASSQARGTEDNEQFF,TGTGCCAGCAGCCAAGCCCGGGGGACCGAAGACAATGAGCAGTTCTTC
-,TRBJ2-2,-,TRBV10-3,CAISATQGYTGELFF,TGTGCCATCAGTGCTACTCAGGGATACACCGGGGAGCTGTTTTTT
-,TRBJ1-3,-,TRBV4-1,CASSQGEWEPKPTIYF,TGCGCCAGCAGCCAAGGCGAATGGGAGCCGAAGCCCACCATATATTTT
TRBD1,TRBJ2-2,few,TRBV29-1,CSVEDGQGVELFF,TGCAGCGTTGAAGACGGACAGGGTGTGGAGCTGTTTTTT
-,TRBJ2-7,-,TRBV20-1,CSARVGTSSYEQYF,TGCAGTGCTAGAGTTGGTACCTCCTCCTACGAGCAGTACTTC
TRBD2,TRBJ2-3,few,TRBV5-1,CASTTSGGDTQYF,TGCGCCAGTACGACTAGCGGGGGTGATACGCAGTATTTT
-,TRBJ2-5,-,TRBV27,CASSFRSKETQYF,TGTGCCAGCAGTTTTAGGAGTAAAGAGACCCAGTACTTC
-,TRBJ2-3,-,TRBV20-1,CSASTPGARTDTQYF,TGCAGTGCTAGTACGCCCGGGGCGCGCACAGATACGCAGTATTTT
-,TRBJ1-4,few,TRBV10-3,CAISEDLSNEKLFF,TGTGCCATCAGTGAGGATCTTTCTAATGAAAAACTGTTTTTT
-,TRBJ2-5,-,TRBV6-5,CASSYSSPETQYF,TGTGCCAGCAGTTACTCTTCCCCTGAGACCCAGTACTTC
TRBD1,TRBJ2-6,-,TRBV11-2,CASSISPGTGVGANVLTF,TGTGCCAGCAGCATAAGTCCCGGGACAGGGGTTGGGGCCAACGTCCTGACTTTC
-,TRBJ2-7,many,TRBV7-9,CASSLGRTRAYEQYF,TGTGCCAGCAGCTTAGGCCGCACCAGGGCGTACGAGCAGTACTTC
-,TRBJ1-5,many,TRBV20-1,CSASYGAGNQPQHF,TGCAGTGCTAGTTATGGGGCAGGCAATCAGCCCCAGCATTTT
-,TRBJ1-1,many,TRBV7-6,CASSLAGGRTEAFF,TGTGCCAGCAGCTTAGCGGGGGGGAGGACTGAAGCTTTCTTT
TRBD2,TRBJ2-1,few,TRBV20-1,CSAPHPGGAYNEQFF,TGCAGTGCTCCCCACCCCGGGGGGGCCTACAATGAGCAGTTCTTC
-,TRBJ1-1,few,TRBV19,CASSGTGTLNTEAFF,TGTGCCAGTAGTGGCACCGGGACACTGAACACTGAAGCTTTCTTT
TRBD1,TRBJ2-2,-,TRBV5-6,CASSTKQGANFGELFF,TGTGCCAGCAGCACGAAACAGGGGGCTAACTTCGGGGAGCTGTTTTTT
-,TRBJ1-4,-,TRBV5-1,CASNLAMGRVGEKLFF,TGCGCCAGCAACTTGGCCATGGGAAGGGTTGGCGAAAAACTGTTTTTT
-,TRBJ2-1,few,TRBV20-1,CSARYGVTYNEQFF,TGCAGTGCTAGGTATGGGGTCACCTACAATGAGCAGTTCTTC
TRBD1,TRBJ1-3,-,TRBV6-1,CASSPLGQGAEGNTIYF,TGTGCCAGCAGTCCTTTGGGACAGGGGGCGGAAGGAAACACCATATATTTT